Below are 29 T cell receptor beta chains sequenced from a single sample in a study of T cell responses to AZD1222 COVID-19 vaccine. Produced via immunoSEQ multiplex PCR; TCRdb's table is partial and in-frame only. The sample comprises about 100,000 clones, about 83% of which are singletons, and 3.3% rests with the top ten. The material was peripheral blood, obtained on day 0 of AZD1222 vaccination. These receptors were obtained from an adult in good health.

This sequence joins TRBV7-8 and TRBJ1-2, with D uncertain. V lost 5 bases and J lost 8, with 12 bases in between. From germline, CDR1 is SGHVS and CDR2 FQNEAQ. The CDR3 is made up of 12 amino acids. The CDR3 is CASSPNQAGYTF. Here the CDR3 DNA reads TGTGCCAGCAGCCCGAACCAGGCCGGCTACACCTTC. The full variable domain, its missing parts supplied by reference TRBV7-8 and TRBJ1-2, is GAGVSQSPRYKVAKRGQDVALRCDPISGHVSLFWYQQALGQGPEFLTYFQNEAQLDKSGLPSDRFFAERPEGSVSTLKIQRTQQEDSAVYLCASSPNQAGYTFGSGTRLTVV.

This clone was seen just once. This rearrangement joins TRBV7-2 to TRBJ1-2, with a possible D match to TRBD1 (5 bases). The CDR3 is made up of 15 amino acids. The V and J ends lost 2 bases and 6 bases respectively, with 16 bases between them. CDR1 and CDR2 from the germline V gene are SGHTA and FQGNSA. In nucleotides, the CDR3 is TGTGCCAGCAGCTTACGTCGGCAGGGCCAGGATGGCTACACCTTC. It specifies CASSLRRQGQDGYTF.

This chain connects TRBV9 to TRBJ2-7; TRBD1 is a possible D gene (6 bases). V was shortened by 4 bases and J by 6 bases, with 20 bases between the two germline ends. The CDR3 totals 15 residues. From germline, CDR1 is SGDLS and CDR2 YYNGEE. This CDR3 is CASSKTPDSLPEQYF. The CDR3 DNA reads as TGTGCCAGCAGCAAAACCCCGGACAGCCTCCCCGAGCAGTACTTC.

This chain uses TRBV19 with TRBJ1-3, with D possibly TRBD1 on 6 matching bases. CDR3 length: 16 amino acids. Trimming removed 5 bases at V and 7 bases at J, with 21 bases between. Germline V gene lookup returns CDR1 LNHDA and CDR2 SQIVND (reference sequence). The CDR3 DNA reads as TGTGCCAGTAGTGTTTCAGTACACAGGGTGGCGAACACCATATATTTT. This codes for CASSVSVHRVANTIYF.

This chain joins TRBV7-2 and TRBJ2-7; 8 bases line up with TRBD2. CDR1 SGHTA and CDR2 FQGNSA come from the germline V gene. This CDR3 is 16 amino acids long. J lost 1 base, V lost 2 bases, and 7 bases had no gene match. The CDR3 sequence is CASSLRGTSGSYEQYF. CDR3 in DNA: TGTGCCAGCAGCTTACGCGGAACTAGCGGATCCTACGAGCAGTACTTC.

This clone was picked up one time. The rearrangement joins TRBV18 to TRBJ2-1; 9 bases agree with TRBD2. The V segment lost 6 bases and the J segment 9 bases; nucleotides outside the gene matches: 12. The germline V gene has CDR1 KGHSH and CDR2 LQKENI. The CDR3 has 15 amino acids. The CDR3 nucleotides are TGTGCCAGCTCCCCCTTTGCGGGGGGGCCGAGTGAGCAGTTCTTC. Translation: CASSPFAGGPSEQFF.

The chain combines TRBV4-3 with TRBJ1-2; 9 bases are shared with TRBD1. Germline loops: CDR1 LGHNA, CDR2 YSLEER. The CDR3 consists of 18 residues. Losses at the gene ends were 0 bases for V and 2 bases for J; bases not matched to a gene: 10. The CDR3 bases are TGCGCCAGCAGCCAAGATGGAGGGACAGGGTCAAGGAACTATGGCTACACCTTC. This translates into CASSQDGGTGSRNYGYTF.

V is TRBV7-6 and J is TRBJ2-7; TRBD1 aligns across 8 bases. Unmatched junction bases numbered 10, after V lost 6 bases and J lost 3 bases. CDR1 is SGHVS and CDR2 is FNYEAQ in the germline V gene. The CDR3 runs 15 residues. The CDR3 is CASSSTGTGLYEQYF. DNA for the CDR3: TGTGCCAGCAGTTCTACCGGGACAGGACTCTACGAGCAGTACTTC.

This chain connects TRBV6-5 to TRBJ1-5, with TRBD1 identical over 7 bases. With V trimmed by 6 bases and J by 4 bases, 9 bases remained unmatched. Germline V CDR1 and CDR2: MNHEY, SVGAGI. The CDR3 contains 15 residues. The CDR3 DNA sequence: TGTGCCAGCAGACGCGACAGGGCAAAGAATCAGCCCCAGCATTTT. This sequence encodes CASRRDRAKNQPQHF.

This clone was found once. V and J are TRBV4-3 and TRBJ2-3; 13 positions agree with TRBD2. The CDR3 totals 17 residues. The germline V gene encodes CDR1 LGHNA and CDR2 YSLEER. V lost 0 bases to trimming and J lost 2 bases; unmatched junction nucleotides: 2. The CDR3 DNA follows: TGCGCCAGCAGCCAAGAAGGGACTAGCGGGAACACAGATACGCAGTATTTT. Translating gives CASSQEGTSGNTDTQYF.

This chain uses TRBV5-1 with TRBJ1-3; D is uncertain. The V end was cut by 7 bases, the J end by 3 bases, with 14 bases between. This CDR3 has 14 amino acids. Germline loops: CDR1 SGHRS, CDR2 YFSETQ. CDR3 in amino acids: CASWAGGGGNTIYF. The CDR3 DNA sequence: TGCGCCAGCTGGGCCGGAGGCGGTGGAAACACCATATATTTT.

This clone appeared once. V gene TRBV7-6 combines with J gene TRBJ2-7; D possibly corresponds to TRBD1 (6 bases). Trimming left V 2 bases short and J 5 bases short, with 13 bases between. Germline V gene sequence: CDR1 SGHVS, CDR2 FNYEAQ. The CDR3 runs 14 residues. The CDR3: CASSLLQGFHEQYF. In DNA, the CDR3 is TGTGCCAGCAGCTTACTCCAGGGGTTCCACGAGCAGTACTTC.

J is TRBJ1-2 and V is TRBV5-4; the match to TRBD1 covers 9 bases. Looked up from germline, CDR1 is SGHNT and CDR2 is YYREEE (reference sequence). The trim removed 5 bases at V and 7 bases at J, leaving 12 bases unmatched. The CDR3 is made up of 15 amino acids. CDR3 coding DNA: TGTGCCAGCAGTCCCCCACAGGGGGCTGTAACTGGCTACACCTTC. Its translation is CASSPPQGAVTGYTF. Full variable domain (remainder filled in from reference TRBV5-4 and TRBJ1-2): ETGVTQSPTHLIKTRGQQVTLRCSSQSGHNTVSWYQQALGQGPQFIFQYYREEENGRGNFPPRFSGLQFPNYSSELNVNALELDDSALYLCASSPPQGAVTGYTFGSGTRLTVV.

The chain combines TRBV7-9 with TRBJ1-1, with D possibly being TRBD1 (5 bases). The V end was cut by 5 bases, the J end by 11 bases, with 15 bases between. Germline lookup yields CDR1 SEHNR and CDR2 FQNEAQ (reference sequence). The CDR3 is 12 amino acids. CDR3 sequence reads: CASSLLRGDAFF. CDR3 coding DNA: TGTGCCAGCAGCCTCCTAAGGGGTGATGCTTTCTTT.

The chain has TRBV7-9 and TRBJ1-3; no definite D call. V lost 6 bases to trimming and J lost 0 bases, with 18 bases between them. The CDR3 is made up of 17 amino acids. Germline CDR1 SEHNR, CDR2 FQNEAQ (reference sequence). CDR3: CASRARVQEVSGNTIYF. Here the CDR3 DNA reads TGTGCCAGCAGGGCCCGGGTTCAGGAAGTCTCTGGAAACACCATATATTTT. Using reference TRBV7-9 and TRBJ1-3 for the parts outside the CDR3, the full variable domain is DTGVSQNPRHKITKRGQNVTFRCDPISEHNRLYWYRQTLGQGPEFLTYFQNEAQLEKSRLLSDRFSAERPKGSFSTLEIQRTEQGDSAMYLCASRARVQEVSGNTIYFGEGSWLTVV.

In nucleotides, the CDR3 is TGTGCCAGCAGTCCCTGGGGGGGACACCAGCCCCAGCATTTT. Protein product: CASSPWGGHQPQHF. V usage is TRBV6-5 and J usage is TRBJ1-5; possible D gene TRBD1, 6 bases. Germline lookup yields CDR1 MNHEY and CDR2 SVGAGI. This CDR3 is 14 amino acids long. V lost 5 bases, J lost 7 bases, and 15 bases lay in between.

This clone was counted a few times. The chain joins TRBV4-1 to TRBJ2-3; TRBD2 matches 7 bases. Germline V gives CDR1 MGHRA, CDR2 YSYEKL. V shed 1 base and J 3 bases; nucleotides not matched to a gene: 7. The CDR3 is made up of 16 amino acids. This chain's CDR3 is CASSQGRGEATDTQYF. The CDR3 nucleotides are TGCGCCAGCAGCCAAGGTCGGGGGGAGGCGACAGATACGCAGTATTTT.

The rearrangement links TRBV15 to TRBJ1-5; possible D gene TRBD1, 5 bases. Germline-derived CDR1 and CDR2 are LNHNV and YYDKDF (reference sequence). The CDR3 is 18 amino acids. V dropped 8 bases and J dropped 0 bases, with 23 bases sitting between them. The CDR3 nucleotides are TGTGCCACCTGGATCAAGTGCGGGGCTCTTTATAGCAATCAGCCCCAGCATTTT. It specifies CATWIKCGALYSNQPQHF.

The gene calls are TRBV18 and TRBJ2-7, with 9 bases aligning to TRBD1. V was pared by 3 bases and J by 3 bases, with 6 bases of the junction left unmatched. This CDR3 is built from 15 residues. The germline V gene encodes CDR1 KGHSH and CDR2 LQKENI. The CDR3 here is CASSPGQGSGYEQYF. CDR3 DNA: TGTGCCAGCTCACCTGGACAGGGGAGTGGCTACGAGCAGTACTTC.

This clone was detected only a few times. The chain employs TRBV19 and TRBJ2-7; D is perhaps TRBD2 (6 bases). Germline V gene sequence: CDR1 LNHDA, CDR2 SQIVND (reference sequence). The CDR3 has 13 residues. With 5 bases removed from V and 7 bases from J, the gap between germline ends came to 15 bases. CDR3 sequence: CASSSGVVNEQYF. CDR3 sequence (DNA): TGTGCCAGTAGTTCGGGGGTTGTGAATGAGCAGTACTTC.

The chain combines TRBV27 with TRBJ2-1, with 7 bases matching TRBD1. The CDR3 is 16 amino acids. In germline, CDR1 is MNHEY, CDR2 SMNVEV (reference sequence). Losses at the gene ends were 2 bases for V and 8 bases for J; bases not matched to a gene: 12. CDR3 sequence (DNA): TGTGCCAGCAGTTTAAACCCGGGACAGTCCTTGGATGAGCAGTTCTTC. Translation: CASSLNPGQSLDEQFF.

This chain links TRBV14 with TRBJ2-1; TRBD2 might be the D (7 bases). V dropped 2 bases and J dropped 8 bases, with 16 bases sitting between them. CDR1 is SGHDN, CDR2 FVKESK, per germline. CDR3 length: 15 amino acids. The CDR3 region has the DNA TGTGCCAGCAGCCAATTCGCGGGGGCATTTGATGAGCAGTTCTTC. It is translated as CASSQFAGAFDEQFF.

The chain uses TRBV19 and TRBJ2-7; D is unresolved. Trimming shortened V by 5 bases and J by 2 bases, and 7 bases separated the two germline ends. CDR1 is LNHDA and CDR2 is SQIVND in the germline V gene (reference sequence). This CDR3 spans 12 amino acids. The CDR3 reads CASSFNAYEQYF. The CDR3 DNA is TGTGCCAGTAGTTTCAACGCCTACGAGCAGTACTTC. The full variable domain, in which reference TRBV19 and TRBJ2-7 provide the parts outside the CDR3, is DGGITQSPKYLFRKEGQNVTLSCEQNLNHDAMYWYRQDPGQGLRLIYYSQIVNDFQKGDIAEGYSVSREKKESFPLTVTSAQKNPTAFYLCASSFNAYEQYFGPGTRLTVT.

The chain joins TRBV5-1 to TRBJ2-1; unclear D gene. Germline CDR1 is SGHRS and CDR2 is YFSETQ. Trimming took off 0 bases at V and 5 bases at J, with 15 bases between the two ends. This CDR3 is 16 amino acids long. The CDR3 bases are TGCGCCAGCAGCTTGGACGGGCGATCCCCAAACAATGAGCAGTTCTTC. Translation: CASSLDGRSPNNEQFF.

The chain links TRBV7-8 to TRBJ2-3; the D is unclear. The CDR3 spans 16 residues. Germline assignment: CDR1 SGHVS and CDR2 FQNEAQ. The germline V and J ends were trimmed by 5 bases and 1 base, with 16 bases remaining between them. The CDR3 nucleotides are TGTGCCAGCAGCGGCCTCTACCTAGTAGGCACAGATACGCAGTATTTT. It translates to CASSGLYLVGTDTQYF.

The V and J genes are TRBV19 and TRBJ2-1; perhaps TRBD1 as D (7 bases). Germline V lookup: CDR1 LNHDA, CDR2 SQIVND (reference sequence). V dropped 8 bases and J dropped 3 bases, with 20 bases sitting between them. The CDR3 length is 16 residues. CDR3 nucleotides: TGTGCCAGTCGGGGCGGGCAGGGGGGATTCTACAATGAGCAGTTCTTC. It translates to CASRGGQGGFYNEQFF.

The chain carries TRBV3-1 (or the pseudogene TRBV3-2) and TRBJ2-4, with TRBD2 matching 8 bases. After removal of 3 bases from V and 11 bases from J, the junction contained 12 bases not matched to a gene. The CDR3 is 15 residues long. Per germline, CDR1 LGHDT and CDR2 YNNKEL (reference sequence). DNA of the CDR3: TGTGCCAGCAGCCACCCGGCGGGGGGCGCCTATGTTCAGTACTTC. This encodes CASSHPAGGAYVQYF.

The V gene is TRBV10-3, the J gene TRBJ1-1, with D hard to call. The CDR3 consists of 13 residues. CDR1 ENHRY and CDR2 SYGVKD come from the germline V gene. Trimming shortened V by 10 bases and J by 6 bases, and 18 bases separated the two germline ends. CDR3 sequence: CATSHSDLAEAFF. The CDR3 DNA is TGTGCCACCTCCCACTCAGACCTAGCTGAAGCTTTCTTT.

The J gene is TRBJ1-4, the V gene TRBV7-7, with a possible D match to TRBD1 (5 bases). Germline V gene sequence: CDR1 SSHAT, CDR2 FNYEAQ (reference sequence). CDR3 length: 13 residues. The CDR3 sequence is CAVRQSTNEKLFF. The CDR3 region has the DNA TGTGCTGTTAGACAGTCAACTAATGAAAAACTGTTTTTT.